The entry that follows covers one T cell receptor beta chain sequence. Losses at the gene ends were 2 bases for V and 5 bases for J; bases not matched to a gene: 9. The V gene's germline CDR1 is LGHNA and CDR2 YNFKEQ. The CDR3 length is 16 residues. Original methodology: Estimation of nucleated cell counts was performed using reference gene primer amplification. The data were produced by immunoSEQ multiplex PCR, yet TCRdb's version contains in-frame clones alone and is incomplete. V and J calls plus clone size are reproduced from that table; the DNA served to infer D and trimming. The sample records fewer than 250,000 clones, roughly 86% being singletons. The data were taken from a study of blood T cell repertoires in COVID-19. Study-level information: Sites across the United States, Italy and Spain contributed samples from acute and convalescent COVID-19. The analysed material was cDNA or gDNA that came from T cells, B-cell-depleted T cells, or PBMCs.

V gene TRBV4-2 combines with J gene TRBJ2-4; 7 bases line up with TRBD2. The material sequenced was peripheral blood. The source is a woman aged 60-75 years with acute or convalescent COVID-19. CDR3 region: CASSQFSGTIENIQYF. The CDR3 DNA sequence: TGTGCCAGCAGCCAATTCTCCGGGACTATCGAAAACATTCAGTACTTC.